This TCR beta chain was captured by sequencing in a study of blood T cell repertoires in COVID-19. Per the germline V gene, CDR1 is LGHDT and CDR2 is YNNKEL (reference sequence). With V trimmed by 1 base and J by 3 bases, 10 bases remained unmatched. The CDR3 sequence is 18 residues long. Generated by immunoSEQ multiplex PCR, the TCRdb table keeps only in-frame clones and is missing some. The data contain about 150,000 clones, about 76% of them singletons. Followed over time, Seattle patients had been enrolled while infection was active. The sample taken for sequencing was peripheral blood. The source is a woman in her 70s with COVID-19, enrolled during active disease. V is TRBV3-1 (or the pseudogene TRBV3-2) and J is TRBJ1-5; 9 bases match TRBD1. CDR3 region: CASSQGPTGGLSNQPQHF. CDR3 nucleotides: TGTGCCAGCAGCCAAGGACCCACAGGGGGCTTATCCAATCAGCCCCAGCATTTT.